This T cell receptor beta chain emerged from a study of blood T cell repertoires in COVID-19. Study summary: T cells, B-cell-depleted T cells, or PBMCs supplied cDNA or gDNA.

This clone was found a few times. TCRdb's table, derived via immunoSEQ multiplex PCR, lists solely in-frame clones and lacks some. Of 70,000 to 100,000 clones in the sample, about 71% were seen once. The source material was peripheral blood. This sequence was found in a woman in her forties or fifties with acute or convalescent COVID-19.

In DNA, the CDR3 is TGTGCCAGCAGACAGGGTGACTATGGCTACACCTTC. As protein: CASRQGDYGYTF. The chain employs TRBV28 and TRBJ1-2, with D perhaps TRBD1 (6 bases). The CDR3 covers 12 residues. Germline V lookup: CDR1 MDHEN, CDR2 SYDVKM. V was cut by 6 bases and J by 3 bases, with 8 bases left in between.